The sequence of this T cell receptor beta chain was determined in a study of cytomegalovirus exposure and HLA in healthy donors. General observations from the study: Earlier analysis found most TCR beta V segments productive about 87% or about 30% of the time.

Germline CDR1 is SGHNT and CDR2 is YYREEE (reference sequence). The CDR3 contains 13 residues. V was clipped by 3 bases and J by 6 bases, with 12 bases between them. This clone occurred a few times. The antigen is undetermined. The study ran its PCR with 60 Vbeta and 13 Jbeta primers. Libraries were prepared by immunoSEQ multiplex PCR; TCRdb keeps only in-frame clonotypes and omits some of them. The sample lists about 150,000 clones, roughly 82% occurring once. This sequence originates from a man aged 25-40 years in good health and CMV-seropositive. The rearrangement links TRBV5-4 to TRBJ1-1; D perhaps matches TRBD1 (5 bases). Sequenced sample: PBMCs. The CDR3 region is CASSSLGGAEAFF. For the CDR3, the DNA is TGTGCCAGCAGCTCTTTGGGGGGAGCTGAAGCTTTCTTT.